Below are 10 T cell receptor beta chains sequenced from a single sample in a study of blood T cell repertoires in COVID-19. The protocol was immunoSEQ multiplex PCR, while the TCRdb copy is restricted to in-frame clones and leaves out a portion. The sample lists approximately 460,000 clones; 89% were seen once. Sequencing input: peripheral blood. All receptors derive from a man aged 18 to 29 with COVID-19, enrolled during active disease.

The rearrangement links TRBV11-2 to TRBJ1-2; D unresolved. The V end was cut by 2 bases, the J end by 6 bases, with 13 bases between. Germline V lookup: CDR1 SGHAT, CDR2 FQNNGV. This CDR3 has 14 amino acids. As DNA, the CDR3 is TGTGCCAGCAGCTTATCGTGGGGAGGAAATGGCTACACCTTC. It specifies CASSLSWGGNGYTF.

The gene calls are TRBV4-2 and TRBJ2-7; D ambiguous. Trimming took off 1 base at V and 2 bases at J, with 12 bases between the two ends. Per the germline V gene, CDR1 is LGHNA and CDR2 is YNFKEQ. The CDR3 length is 15 residues. CDR3: CASSQATDPAYEQYF. The CDR3 DNA reads TGTGCCAGCAGCCAAGCAACAGATCCAGCCTACGAGCAGTACTTC.

The chain employs TRBV4-1 and TRBJ2-1; D may be TRBD2 (6 bases). Germline V CDR1 and CDR2: MGHRA, YSYEKL. The CDR3 is 13 residues long. Deletions cut 4 bases from V and 10 bases from J, with 14 bases between. CDR3 sequence (DNA): TGCGCCAGCAGCCCCACCGGGGGTCGGGAGCAGTTCTTC. It specifies CASSPTGGREQFF.

CDR3 amino acids: CASSLVSTRESSYNEQFF. For the CDR3, the DNA is TGTGCCAGCAGCTTAGTGTCCACGCGGGAGTCCTCCTACAATGAGCAGTTCTTC. The chain couples TRBV7-6 to TRBJ2-1, with TRBD2 identical over 7 bases. Per germline, CDR1 SGHVS and CDR2 FNYEAQ. There are 18 residues in the CDR3. The J segment lost 0 bases and the V segment lost 1 base, leaving 9 bases of the junction unmatched.

This clone appeared once. CDR3 sequence (DNA): TGTGCCAGCTCGCAGGGGGTATCCTACGAGCAGTACTTC. Translating gives CASSQGVSYEQYF. This chain joins TRBV2 and TRBJ2-7; 7 nucleotides align to TRBD1. The CDR3 has 13 residues. The V gene end was trimmed by 8 bases and the J gene end by 1 base; junction bases not matched to a gene: 5. Germline V CDR1 and CDR2: SNHLY, FYNNEI.

This clone is a singleton in its sample. The rearrangement joins TRBV7-2 to TRBJ2-7; D gene uncertain. Trimming cost V 1 base and J 2 bases, with 12 bases left between them. CDR3 length equals 15 residues. Germline V gives CDR1 SGHTA, CDR2 FQGNSA. For the CDR3, the DNA is TGTGCCAGCAGCTTAGAGTCTGCGATACCCTACGAGCAGTACTTC. This sequence encodes CASSLESAIPYEQYF.

The chain joins TRBV19 to TRBJ2-7; 7 nucleotides agree with TRBD1. Germline V gene lookup returns CDR1 LNHDA and CDR2 SQIVND (reference sequence). The CDR3 consists of 17 residues. The V gene end was trimmed by 5 bases and the J gene end by 4 bases; junction bases not matched to a gene: 17. CDR3 in amino acids: CASSRDHRDRRGYEQYF. The CDR3 nucleotides are TGTGCCAGTAGTCGGGATCACCGGGACAGAAGAGGGTACGAGCAGTACTTC.

The rearrangement uses TRBV19 and TRBJ2-1; TRBD2 matches at 7 bases. CDR3 size: 14 residues. Germline V gene data show CDR1 as LNHDA and CDR2 as SQIVND (reference sequence). J lost 8 bases, V lost 3 bases, and 7 bases had no gene match. This CDR3 reads CASSIWTSRDEQFF. The CDR3 bases are TGTGCCAGTAGTATTTGGACTAGTAGGGATGAGCAGTTCTTC.

With regard to this clone: Other DNA sequences in this specimen translate into the identical CDR3. V is TRBV7-3 and J is TRBJ2-5; 8 bases fit TRBD1. Unmatched junction bases numbered 7, after V lost 2 bases and J lost 5 bases. The CDR3 runs 15 residues. The germline gives CDR1 SGHTA, CDR2 FQGTGA. CDR3 amino acids: CASSLGGQGSETQYF. In DNA form, the CDR3 reads TGTGCCAGCAGCTTAGGTGGACAGGGTAGCGAGACCCAGTACTTC.

The genes are TRBV30 and TRBJ2-7, with a possible D match to TRBD1 (5 bases). The germline V gene encodes CDR1 GTSNPN and CDR2 SVGIG (reference sequence). Trimming stripped 2 bases from V and 3 bases from J, with 11 bases between. CDR3 length: 13 amino acids. This CDR3 is CAWSISQVYEQYF. The CDR3 coding sequence is TGTGCCTGGAGTATTTCACAGGTCTACGAGCAGTACTTC.